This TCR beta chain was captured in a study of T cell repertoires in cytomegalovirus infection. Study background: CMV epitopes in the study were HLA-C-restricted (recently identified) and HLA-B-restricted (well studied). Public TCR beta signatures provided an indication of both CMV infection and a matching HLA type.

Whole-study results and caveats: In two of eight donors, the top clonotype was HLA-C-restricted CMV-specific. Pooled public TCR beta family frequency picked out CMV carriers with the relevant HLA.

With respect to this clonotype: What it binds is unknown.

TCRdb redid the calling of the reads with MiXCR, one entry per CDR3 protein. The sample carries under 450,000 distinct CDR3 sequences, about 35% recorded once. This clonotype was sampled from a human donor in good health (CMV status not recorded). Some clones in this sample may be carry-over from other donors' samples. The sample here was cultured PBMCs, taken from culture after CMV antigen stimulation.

The CDR3 here is CASSPQRVSGANVLTF. The DNA of the CDR3 is TGTGCCAGCTCACCACAAAGAGTCTCTGGGGCCAACGTCCTGACTTTC. The chain has TRBV18 and TRBJ2-6; D is undetermined. Germline loops: CDR1 KGHSH, CDR2 LQKENI. Trimming took off 1 base at V and 0 bases at J, with 7 bases between the two ends. The CDR3 length is 16 residues.